This is a list of T cell receptor beta chains from one sample in a study of memory CD4+ T cells and cytomegalovirus serostatus. Here immunoSEQ multiplex PCR was the method, and the copy in TCRdb shows in-frame clones only, minus some. The sample includes some 52,000 clones, roughly 72% of them seen just once. The specimen was memory CD4+ T cells from blood. These receptors came from an adult in good health and CMV-seronegative. Each CDR3 is given with its conserved first and last residue. A D gene is named only where the DNA matches it firmly. Size is omitted from some rows. Given values are once, few, many or a class for expanded clones.

D: TRBD1
size: -
V: TRBV10-3
J: TRBJ1-5
DNA: TGTGCCATCAGTGCCGCAGGGGGGGGCAATCAGCCCCAGCATTTT
CDR3: CAISAAGGGNQPQHF

D: -
size: -
V: TRBV21-1
J: TRBJ2-7
DNA: TGTGCCAGCAGCTGTAAGGGCACCAGGGGGCGCTGGCCCTACGAGCAGTACTTC
CDR3: CASSCKGTRGRWPYEQYF

D: -
size: few
V: TRBV6-6
J: TRBJ1-6
DNA: TGTGCCAGCACCAGGACGGACACTCATAATTCACCCCTCCACTTT
CDR3: CASTRTDTHNSPLHF

D: -
size: -
V: TRBV5-6
J: TRBJ1-4
DNA: TGTGCCAGCAGCTTATTTAGAGAAGTTGGTGAAAAACTGTTTTTT
CDR3: CASSLFREVGEKLFF

D: TRBD1
size: -
V: TRBV27
J: TRBJ2-7
DNA: TGTGCCAGCAGTTCGACAGGGGGTTACGAGCAGTACTTC
CDR3: CASSSTGGYEQYF

D: -
size: -
V: TRBV7-2
J: TRBJ2-7
DNA: TGTGCCAGCAGCTTCAGTCCGGGGCCCTCCTACGAGCAGTACTTC
CDR3: CASSFSPGPSYEQYF

D: -
size: -
V: TRBV5-1
J: TRBJ2-3
DNA: TGCGCCAGCAGCTTCGCCCGAACCGCTAGCACAGATACGCAGTATTTT
CDR3: CASSFARTASTDTQYF

D: -
size: -
V: TRBV27
J: TRBJ1-2
DNA: TGTGCCAGCAGTTTATCGGGCCAGAGTAGGGGCTACACCTTC
CDR3: CASSLSGQSRGYTF

D: TRBD2
size: once
V: TRBV2
J: TRBJ2-7
DNA: TGTGCCAGCAGTGAAGCATTAGCGGGAGGTGGTGAGCAGTACTTC
CDR3: CASSEALAGGGEQYF

D: -
size: few
V: TRBV30
J: TRBJ2-5
DNA: TGTGCCTGGAATGCACCCTTCGAAGAGACCCAGTACTTC
CDR3: CAWNAPFEETQYF

D: -
size: -
V: TRBV10-3
J: TRBJ1-1
DNA: TGTGCCATCAGTCACGACAGCATGAACACTGAAGCTTTCTTT
CDR3: CAISHDSMNTEAFF

D: -
size: -
V: TRBV28
J: TRBJ1-2
DNA: TGTGCCAGCAGTTTGGGCAAGAACTATGGCTACACCTTC
CDR3: CASSLGKNYGYTF

D: -
size: once
V: TRBV28
J: TRBJ1-2
DNA: TGTGCCAGCAGTTTTTCGCAGTATGGCTACACCTTC
CDR3: CASSFSQYGYTF

D: TRBD1
size: -
V: TRBV28
J: TRBJ1-4
DNA: TGTGCCAGCAGTTTCCCTCAGGGGGGGATGGAAAAACTGTTTTTT
CDR3: CASSFPQGGMEKLFF

D: -
size: -
V: TRBV4-3
J: TRBJ1-5
DNA: TGCGCCAGCAGCTCACTTTGGACGGTCAATCAGCCCCAGCATTTT
CDR3: CASSSLWTVNQPQHF

D: TRBD2
size: -
V: TRBV28
J: TRBJ2-3
DNA: TGTGCCAGCAGTTTCGTACTAGCGGGGAACACAGATACGCAGTATTTT
CDR3: CASSFVLAGNTDTQYF

D: TRBD1
size: -
V: TRBV2
J: TRBJ2-3
DNA: TGTGCCAGCACTAGACAGGGATTGACAGATACGCAGTATTTT
CDR3: CASTRQGLTDTQYF

D: TRBD2
size: few
V: TRBV11-2
J: TRBJ2-3
DNA: TGTGCCAGCAGCTTAGGCCTAGCGGTAGGCGGGGATACGCAGTATTTT
CDR3: CASSLGLAVGGDTQYF

D: -
size: -
V: TRBV21-1
J: TRBJ1-5
DNA: TGTGCCAGCAGCAAAGGTAGCAATCAGCCCCAGCATTTT
CDR3: CASSKGSNQPQHF

D: -
size: -
V: TRBV18
J: TRBJ2-5
DNA: TGTGCCAGCTCACCCGGGACGATGGAGACCCAGTACTTC
CDR3: CASSPGTMETQYF

D: -
size: -
V: TRBV5-4
J: TRBJ1-1
DNA: TGTGCCAGCAGCTTGTCTTTGGGGTTGGCTGAAGCTTTCTTT
CDR3: CASSLSLGLAEAFF

D: TRBD1
size: -
V: TRBV6-5
J: TRBJ1-2
DNA: TGTGCCAGCAGGGGACAGGGGGGCCCTTATGGCTACACCTTC
CDR3: CASRGQGGPYGYTF

D: TRBD1
size: -
V: TRBV6-1
J: TRBJ2-6
DNA: TGTGCCAGCAGGGAAGAACCGGGACAGGGCCACTCTGGGGCCAACGTCCTGACTTTC
CDR3: CASREEPGQGHSGANVLTF

D: TRBD2
size: -
V: TRBV5-4
J: TRBJ2-3
DNA: TGTGCCAGCAGCCCCGGTGCTAGCGGGAGAAACACAGATACGCAGTATTTT
CDR3: CASSPGASGRNTDTQYF

D: TRBD1
size: -
V: TRBV5-1
J: TRBJ1-2
DNA: TGCGCCAGCAGCTTGGCCGAAGGACAGGCATATGGCTACACCTTC
CDR3: CASSLAEGQAYGYTF

D: -
size: -
V: TRBV5-4
J: TRBJ1-2
DNA: TGTGCCAGCAGCTTCCCCAGGACACCTACGAACTATGGCTACACCTTC
CDR3: CASSFPRTPTNYGYTF

D: -
size: -
V: TRBV7-6
J: TRBJ2-3
DNA: TGTGCCAGCAGCAAAGGGGGGAGCACAGATACGCAGTATTTT
CDR3: CASSKGGSTDTQYF